These 15 T cell receptor beta chains share one sample of origin, sequenced in a study of T cell clonotyping in hematopoietic cell transplantation. Indicated time point: recipient sample about 28 days before transplant, after cytoreduction. Libraries were prepared by immunoSEQ multiplex PCR; TCRdb keeps only in-frame clonotypes and omits some of them. This repertoire shows about 10,000 clones, roughly 87% found once; its top ten account for 15%. The source was peripheral blood mononuclear cells, collected before stem cell transplant. The source of these receptors is a woman aged 50 to 65 with chronic myeloid leukemia. Some clones in this sample may be carry-over from other donors' samples.

The chain has TRBV11-2 and TRBJ2-3, with D uncertain. In germline, CDR1 is SGHAT, CDR2 FQNNGV. V shed 1 base and J shed 3 bases, with 11 bases lying between them. The CDR3 spans 15 residues. The CDR3 DNA reads TGTGCCAGCAGCTTAGTTTCAATAGCTACAGATACGCAGTATTTT. Encoded protein: CASSLVSIATDTQYF. The full variable domain, rest sourced from reference TRBV11-2 and TRBJ2-3, is EAGVAQSPRYKIIEKRQSVAFWCNPISGHATLYWYQQILGQGPKLLIQFQNNGVVDDSQLPKDRFSAERLKGVDSTLKIQPAKLEDSAVYLCASSLVSIATDTQYFGPGTRLTVL.

V gene TRBV7-6 combines with J gene TRBJ1-2; D perhaps matches TRBD1 (5 bases). This CDR3 comprises 14 residues. V was shortened by 5 bases and J by 10 bases, with 20 bases between the two germline ends. Germline values: CDR1 SGHVS, CDR2 FNYEAQ. CDR3 region: CASSPKGSGRHYTF. As DNA, the CDR3 is TGTGCCAGCAGCCCGAAGGGGTCGGGCAGACACTACACCTTC.

The chain is built from TRBV2 and TRBJ2-1, with 10 positions matching TRBD2. Germline CDR1 and CDR2: SNHLY and FYNNEI. V was clipped by 2 bases and J by 8 bases; unmatched bases: 6. This CDR3 contains 15 residues. In nucleotides, the CDR3 is TGTGCCAGCAGTGAATCGACTAGCGGGTTAGATGAGCAGTTCTTC. It yields the protein CASSESTSGLDEQFF.

This chain links TRBV19 with TRBJ2-1; no clear D gene. CDR3 length: 13 amino acids. V was shortened by 6 bases and J by 8 bases, with 14 bases between the two germline ends. The germline V gene has CDR1 LNHDA and CDR2 SQIVND (reference sequence). The CDR3 is CASSAPSLDEQFF. CDR3 DNA: TGTGCCAGTAGCGCCCCTTCCTTGGATGAGCAGTTCTTC. Supplemented by reference TRBV19 and TRBJ2-1, the full variable domain reads DGGITQSPKYLFRKEGQNVTLSCEQNLNHDAMYWYRQDPGQGLRLIYYSQIVNDFQKGDIAEGYSVSREKKESFPLTVTSAQKNPTAFYLCASSAPSLDEQFFGPGTRLTVL.

This clone has only a few counts. The chain recombines TRBV5-1 with TRBJ1-1, with 9 bases aligning to TRBD1. CDR3 length equals 14 residues. CDR1 SGHRS and CDR2 YFSETQ come from the germline V gene. The J segment lost 5 bases and the V segment lost 2 bases, leaving 4 bases of the junction unmatched. The CDR3 here is CASSLKDRGTEAFF. The CDR3, as DNA: TGCGCCAGCAGCTTAAAGGACAGGGGTACTGAAGCTTTCTTT.

The chain uses TRBV19 and TRBJ2-1, with D unresolved. The CDR3 runs to 13 residues. Trimming left V 4 bases short and J 3 bases short, with 7 bases between. Germline V gene data show CDR1 as LNHDA and CDR2 as SQIVND (reference sequence). DNA for the CDR3: TGTGCCAGTAGTAAGGCGAACTACAATGAGCAGTTCTTC. The encoded protein is CASSKANYNEQFF.

This clone was counted only a few times. The genes are TRBV6-1 and TRBJ1-5; D remains unclear. This CDR3 has 13 amino acids. Germline CDR1 and CDR2: MNHNS and SASEGT. Deletions cut 10 bases from V and 3 bases from J, with 13 bases between. This CDR3 reads CATRGFHNQPQHF. CDR3 DNA: TGTGCCACCCGCGGGTTTCACAATCAGCCCCAGCATTTT.

The chain joins TRBV28 to TRBJ2-5; either TRBD1 or TRBD2 may fit D (5 bases each). V dropped 7 bases and J dropped 0 bases, with 9 bases sitting between them. Germline CDR1 and CDR2: MDHEN and SYDVKM. The CDR3 covers 13 residues. This CDR3 reads CASKGPNQETQYF. The CDR3 region has the DNA TGTGCCAGCAAGGGACCTAACCAAGAGACCCAGTACTTC.

The rearrangement joins TRBV6-5 to TRBJ1-1, with D possibly being TRBD1 (5 bases). CDR1 MNHEY and CDR2 SVGAGI come from the germline V gene. This CDR3 is 14 amino acids long. The V and J ends lost 5 bases and 0 bases respectively, with 10 bases between them. CDR3 sequence: CASSTDSLNTEAFF. The CDR3 DNA is TGTGCCAGCAGTACTGACAGTTTGAACACTGAAGCTTTCTTT.

The chain uses TRBV28 and TRBJ1-5, with 9 bases identical to TRBD1. V shed 4 bases, J shed 7 bases, and the junction held 8 bases outside the gene matches. Germline CDR1 MDHEN, CDR2 SYDVKM. This CDR3 is 15 amino acids long. The CDR3 loop is CASSSPGQGWQPQHF. The CDR3 bases are TGTGCCAGCAGTTCGCCGGGACAGGGATGGCAGCCCCAGCATTTT.

The V call is TRBV5-1, the J call TRBJ2-7, with 9 bases matching TRBD1. The CDR3 contains 15 residues. Germline V gene lookup returns CDR1 SGHRS and CDR2 YFSETQ. The V and J ends lost 4 bases and 1 base, in that order; junction bases with no gene match: 6. Written as DNA, the CDR3 is TGCGCCAGCAGCCCCGGGACAGGGATGTCCTACGAGCAGTACTTC. Its protein product is CASSPGTGMSYEQYF.

The V and J genes are TRBV5-1 and TRBJ2-1; 8 bases are shared with TRBD1. Germline assignment: CDR1 SGHRS and CDR2 YFSETQ. V shed 7 bases and J 10 bases; nucleotides not matched to a gene: 4. The CDR3 is made up of 11 amino acids. DNA for the CDR3: TGCGCCAGCCAGGGGGCTCGGGAGCAGTTCTTC. It yields the protein CASQGAREQFF.

The chain couples TRBV6-1 to TRBJ1-5; D gene unclear. The length of the CDR3 is 17 residues. Germline V CDR1 and CDR2: MNHNS, SASEGT. V was cut by 3 bases and J by 0 bases, with 15 bases left in between. The DNA of the CDR3 is TGTGCCAGCAGTGATTTACAGACGGGTTATAGCAATCAGCCCCAGCATTTT. Translation gives CASSDLQTGYSNQPQHF.

The chain uses TRBV27 and TRBJ1-5, with D uncertain. Trimming shortened V by 2 bases and J by 0 bases, and 11 bases separated the two germline ends. The CDR3 is 16 amino acids. The germline V gene encodes CDR1 MNHEY and CDR2 SMNVEV (reference sequence). CDR3 sequence (DNA): TGTGCCAGCAGTTTAGAGGGCAGCCATAGCAATCAGCCCCAGCATTTT. Its translation is CASSLEGSHSNQPQHF.

The chain carries TRBV6-5 and TRBJ2-3; no clear D. CDR3 length equals 14 residues. Germline CDR1 and CDR2: MNHEY and SVGAGI. Trimming removed 4 bases at V and 1 base at J, with 9 bases between. CDR3 amino acids: CASSSRRGTDTQYF. DNA of the CDR3: TGTGCCAGCAGTTCCAGGCGCGGCACAGATACGCAGTATTTT.